Here is one T cell receptor beta chain with its context. The sample comes from a study of blood T cell repertoires in COVID-19. Background on the study: Collection of acute and convalescent COVID-19 samples took place in the United States, Italy and Spain.

Trimming stripped 2 bases from V and 0 bases from J, with 11 bases between. The CDR3 length is 15 residues. Per the germline V gene, CDR1 is KGHSH and CDR2 is LQKENI. Here immunoSEQ multiplex PCR was the method, and the copy in TCRdb shows in-frame clones only, minus some. Seen here are over 150,000 clones, roughly 80% observed once, and the top ten hold roughly 13%. The chain has TRBV18 and TRBJ2-7; tentatively, D is TRBD2 (6 bases). Sequenced material: peripheral blood. The receptor was derived from a man between 18 and 29 years old with active or convalescent COVID-19. CDR3 sequence reads: CASSPSGTLSYEQYF. The CDR3 DNA sequence: TGTGCCAGCTCACCATCCGGGACTCTCTCCTACGAGCAGTACTTC.